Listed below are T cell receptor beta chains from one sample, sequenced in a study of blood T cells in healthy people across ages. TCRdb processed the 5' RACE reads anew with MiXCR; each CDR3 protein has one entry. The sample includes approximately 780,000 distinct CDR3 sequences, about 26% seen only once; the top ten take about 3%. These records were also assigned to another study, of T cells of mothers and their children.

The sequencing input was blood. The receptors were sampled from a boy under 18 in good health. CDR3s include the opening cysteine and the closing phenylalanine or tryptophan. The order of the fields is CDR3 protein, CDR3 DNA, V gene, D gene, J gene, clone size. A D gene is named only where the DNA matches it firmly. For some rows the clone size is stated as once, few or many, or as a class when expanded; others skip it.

CASSLAAGRSNEQYF | TGTGCCAGCAGTTTAGCGGCAGGGAGGTCCAACGAGCAGTACTTC | TRBV27 | . | TRBJ2-7 | .
CASSQDGYRAQYF | TGTGCCAGCAGCCAAGATGGGTATCGAGCGCAGTATTTT | TRBV14 | . | TRBJ2-3 | few
CASGLVTPDYGYTF | TGTGCTAGTGGTTTGGTCACACCAGACTATGGCTACACCTTC | TRBV12-5 | . | TRBJ1-2 | few
CASSGLAGLGNEQFF | TGCGCCAGTTCCGGACTAGCGGGGTTAGGCAATGAGCAGTTCTTC | TRBV12-3/TRBV12-4 | TRBD2 | TRBJ2-1 | .
CASSLKLWTGELFF | TGTGCCAGCAGCCTTAAGTTATGGACCGGGGAGCTGTTTTTT | TRBV5-5 | . | TRBJ2-2 | .
CASSGDERSGNTIYF | TGTGCCAGCAGCGGGGACGAGCGCTCTGGAAACACCATATATTTT | TRBV12-3/TRBV12-4 | . | TRBJ1-3 | .
CASSRAGRTEAFF | TGTGCCAGCAGCCGGGCGGGGAGGACTGAAGCTTTCTTT | TRBV7-9 | . | TRBJ1-1 | once
CASSFLRDTGYEQYF | TGTGCCAGCAGTTTCCTCCGGGATACGGGATACGAGCAGTACTTC | TRBV27 | . | TRBJ2-7 | .
CASSFTGDAEAFF | TGTGCCAGCAGTTTCACAGGGGACGCTGAAGCTTTCTTT | TRBV6-5 | TRBD1 | TRBJ1-1 | .
CASSLEEDQPQHF | TGTGCCAGCAGCTTAGAGGAGGATCAGCCCCAGCATTTT | TRBV11-2 | . | TRBJ1-5 | .
CASSHNADATNEKLFF | TGTGCCAGCAGCCATAATGCCGATGCAACTAATGAAAAACTGTTTTTT | TRBV4-2 | . | TRBJ1-4 | .
CSAFRTSGGLWEQYF | TGCAGTGCTTTCCGGACTAGCGGGGGCCTCTGGGAGCAGTACTTC | TRBV20-1 | TRBD2 | TRBJ2-7 | few
CASSPPHTGTEAFF | TGTGCCAGCAGCCCTCCCCATACAGGGACTGAAGCTTTCTTT | TRBV28 | . | TRBJ1-1 | .
CASADRGLTYEQYF | TGCGCCAGCGCGGACAGGGGACTTACCTACGAGCAGTACTTC | TRBV10-2 | TRBD1 | TRBJ2-7 | few
CAWSVWSLSNEKLFF | TGTGCCTGGAGTGTCTGGAGCCTCTCTAATGAAAAACTGTTTTTT | TRBV30 | . | TRBJ1-4 | few
CASSPDTDSTSGNEQFF | TGCGCCAGCAGCCCCGATACGGACAGCACATCCGGCAATGAGCAGTTCTTC | TRBV5-1 | . | TRBJ2-1 | .
CASRATGSGANVLTF | TGTGCCAGCAGAGCTACAGGGTCTGGGGCCAACGTCCTGACTTTC | TRBV9 | . | TRBJ2-6 | few
CASSLYPSGGQETQYF | TGTGCCAGCAGCCTTTACCCTAGCGGGGGGCAAGAGACCCAGTACTTC | TRBV4-2 | TRBD2 | TRBJ2-5 | many
CASSEEPQGFNEQFF | TGTGCCAGCAGTGAAGAACCACAGGGGTTTAATGAGCAGTTCTTC | TRBV2 | TRBD1 | TRBJ2-1 | few
CASSLGSAQAPGRYGYTF | TGTGCCAGCAGCTTAGGTAGTGCACAGGCACCCGGGCGCTATGGCTACACCTTC | TRBV11-2 | . | TRBJ1-2 | .
CASRKGQLQETQYF | TGTGCCAGCAGGAAGGGACAGCTCCAAGAGACCCAGTACTTC | TRBV6-1 | TRBD1 | TRBJ2-5 | few
CASSETGEGSTEAFF | TGCGCCAGCAGCGAAACAGGGGAAGGAAGCACTGAAGCTTTCTTT | TRBV5-1 | TRBD1 | TRBJ1-1 | few
CAISESTGANVLTF | TGTGCCATCAGTGAGTCGACCGGGGCCAACGTCCTGACTTTC | TRBV10-3 | . | TRBJ2-6 | few
CASSYSGVNTEAFF | TGTGCCAGCAGTTACTCGGGAGTGAACACTGAAGCTTTCTTT | TRBV6-5 | . | TRBJ1-1 | .
CSARARDSYEQYF | TGCAGTGCTAGAGCGAGGGACAGCTACGAGCAGTACTTC | TRBV20-1 | TRBD1 | TRBJ2-7 | .
CASGPGEQYF | TGTGCCAGCGGTCCTGGGGAGCAGTACTTC | TRBV7-9 | . | TRBJ2-5 | .
CASTRDQETQYF | TGTGCCAGCACCAGGGACCAAGAGACCCAGTACTTC | TRBV6-1 | . | TRBJ2-5 | few
CASRNSGREETQYF | TGTGCCAGCAGAAATAGCGGCCGTGAAGAGACCCAGTACTTC | TRBV12-3/TRBV12-4 | . | TRBJ2-5 | few
CASSFGRAGELFF | TGTGCCAGCAGCTTCGGGAGGGCCGGGGAGCTGTTTTTT | TRBV7-3 | TRBD2 | TRBJ2-2 | few
CASSLDAKNIQYF | TGCGCCAGCAGCTTGGATGCCAAAAACATTCAGTACTTC | TRBV5-1 | . | TRBJ2-4 | once
CASGLGDNEQFF | TGTGCTAGTGGTTTGGGGGACAATGAGCAGTTCTTC | TRBV12-5 | . | TRBJ2-1 | .
CASSRLQGNEQYF | TGTGCCAGCAGTAGACTACAGGGAAACGAGCAGTACTTC | TRBV7-2 | . | TRBJ2-7 | .
CASSPGTSRSGELFF | TGTGCCAGCAGTCCCGGGACTAGCCGTTCCGGGGAGCTGTTTTTT | TRBV6-1 | TRBD2 | TRBJ2-2 | .
CASSFSGRPFSYEQYF | TGTGCCAGCAGCTTTTCCGGCAGGCCTTTCTCCTACGAGCAGTACTTC | TRBV5-6 | . | TRBJ2-7 | .
CASSLREGPRSQYF | TGTGCCAGCAGCTTAAGGGAAGGGCCGCGTTCGCAGTATTTT | TRBV13 | . | TRBJ2-3 | few
CASTDPLRNEQFF | TGTGCCAGCACCGATCCATTACGCAATGAGCAGTTCTTC | TRBV5-4 | . | TRBJ2-1 | few
CSVEAGGTGSDEQYF | TGCAGCGTTGAAGCGGGAGGGACAGGGTCTGACGAGCAGTACTTC | TRBV29-1 | . | TRBJ2-7 | few
CASSLREDGYNEQFF | TGTGCCAGCAGCCTACGCGAGGATGGGTACAATGAGCAGTTCTTC | TRBV7-9 | . | TRBJ2-1 | .
CASSTDGGSEAFF | TGTGCCAGCAGCACCGACGGGGGATCTGAAGCTTTCTTT | TRBV9 | . | TRBJ1-1 | few
CAISGGGRGETQYF | TGTGCCATCAGCGGGGGCGGCCGTGGGGAGACCCAGTACTTC | TRBV10-3 | . | TRBJ2-5 | few
CASGEGTYYEQYF | TGTGCCAGCGGGGAAGGGACCTACTACGAGCAGTACTTC | TRBV2 | . | TRBJ2-7 | .
CASSKPQSDILDQPQHF | TGTGCCAGCAGTAAACCCCAAAGTGACATCTTAGATCAGCCCCAGCATTTT | TRBV2 | . | TRBJ1-5 | .
CASSQLSWALETQYF | TGTGCCAGCAGCCAATTGTCCTGGGCCTTGGAGACCCAGTACTTC | TRBV3-1 | . | TRBJ2-5 | few
CATSSTGTGAYNEQFF | TGTGCCACCAGTTCTACCGGGACAGGGGCCTACAATGAGCAGTTCTTC | TRBV24-1 | TRBD1 | TRBJ2-1 | .
CASSPPGQGRGASHNYQETQYF | TGTGCCAGCAGCCCACCGGGACAGGGCCGGGGGGCCTCACATAATTACCAAGAGACCCAGTACTTC | TRBV4-2 | TRBD1 | TRBJ2-5 | .
CATSKLATTDGYTF | TGTGCCACCAGCAAGCTGGCTACAACCGATGGCTACACCTTC | TRBV15 | . | TRBJ1-2 | few
CSVEGRGGSGNEQFF | TGCAGCGTTGAAGGTCGGGGGGGATCCGGCAATGAGCAGTTCTTC | TRBV29-1 | TRBD2 | TRBJ2-1 | .
CASSPYSGRTNTGELFF | TGTGCCAGCAGCCCCTATAGCGGGCGGACAAACACCGGGGAGCTGTTTTTT | TRBV7-6 | TRBD2 | TRBJ2-2 | .
CASSLLKGPYEQFF | TGTGCCAGCAGCCTCCTGAAGGGGCCGTATGAGCAGTTCTTC | TRBV3-1 | . | TRBJ2-1 | .
CASSLEGALWSYEQYF | TGTGCCAGCAGCTTGGAAGGGGCTCTCTGGTCCTACGAGCAGTACTTC | TRBV5-5 | . | TRBJ2-7 | few
CASSVAPGKGQGEAFF | TGTGCCAGCAGCGTAGCCCCTGGGAAGGGGCAGGGTGAAGCTTTCTTT | TRBV9 | . | TRBJ1-1 | .
CASSPGTGIYNEQFF | TGTGCCAGCAGTCCCGGGACAGGGATCTACAATGAGCAGTTCTTC | TRBV6-5 | TRBD1 | TRBJ2-1 | few
CASSLRGIYNEQFF | TGTGCCAGCAGTTTAAGGGGGATATACAATGAGCAGTTCTTC | TRBV12-3/TRBV12-4 | . | TRBJ2-1 | .